The TCR beta chain under discussion was sequenced for a study of shared clonotypes between healthy human individuals. The authors loaded 200 ng DNA, 25,000 to 30,000 T cell genomes, into sorted-subset replicate PCRs. The data were produced by immunoSEQ multiplex PCR, yet TCRdb's version contains in-frame clones alone and is incomplete. This table has some 2 million clones, over 85% appearing once. The CDR3 has 13 amino acids. Trimming cost V 8 bases and J 0 bases, with 7 bases left between them. From germline, CDR1 is SNHLY and CDR2 FYNNEI. Terminally differentiated effector memory CD45RA+ cells were excluded by CCR7 positive selection of CD45RO-negative cells.

Material for sequencing was naive CD8+ T cells sorted from blood. This sequence originates from a man aged 18 to 30 in good health. The chain combines TRBV2 with TRBJ2-2, with D uncertain. The CDR3 DNA sequence: TGTGCCAGCGCTGGTCCGAACACCGGGGAGCTGTTTTTT. Encoded protein: CASAGPNTGELFF.